This T cell receptor (beta chain) is from a study of T cell responses to AZD1222 COVID-19 vaccine. Using immunoSEQ multiplex PCR, the repertoire was profiled, and TCRdb retains in-frame clones only, with some absent. In the table there are about 130,000 clones, 87% of which are singletons. The sample in question was peripheral blood, obtained on day 0 of AZD1222 vaccination. The TCR comes from an adult in good health.

Here the CDR3 DNA reads TGCGCCAGCAGCCAAGATGGGCTAGCGGGGGGCCACAATGAGCAGTTCTTC. This encodes CASSQDGLAGGHNEQFF. V and J are TRBV4-1 and TRBJ2-1; 11 bases are shared with TRBD2. V shed 0 bases, J shed 5 bases, and the junction held 6 bases outside the gene matches. The CDR3 has 17 residues. CDR1 and CDR2 (germline): MGHRA, YSYEKL.